This T cell receptor (beta chain) was captured in a study of T cells in Graves' hyperthyroidism and ophthalmopathy. The germline gives CDR1 SGHRS, CDR2 YFSETQ. Trimming removed 0 bases from V and 4 bases from J, with 11 bases in between. CDR3 length: 15 residues. This clonotype came up many times. The CDR3 regions of TCR beta were amplified from RNA transcripts. Initially, a first-round RT-PCR of the TCR CDR3 employed the HTBI primer set. In TCRdb, the multiplex PCR reads were re-called with MiXCR into one record per CDR3 protein. Seen here are around 600,000 distinct CDR3 sequences, roughly 15% observed once, and the top ten hold around 13%.

The chain has TRBV5-1 and TRBJ2-1; D gene unclear. Sequencing was done on a sample of blood. The sequence was collected from a woman aged 50 to 60 with Graves' ophthalmopathy. CDR3 sequence: CASSLAVGRYNEQFF. For the CDR3, the DNA is TGCGCCAGCAGCTTGGCCGTGGGTCGATACAATGAGCAGTTCTTC.